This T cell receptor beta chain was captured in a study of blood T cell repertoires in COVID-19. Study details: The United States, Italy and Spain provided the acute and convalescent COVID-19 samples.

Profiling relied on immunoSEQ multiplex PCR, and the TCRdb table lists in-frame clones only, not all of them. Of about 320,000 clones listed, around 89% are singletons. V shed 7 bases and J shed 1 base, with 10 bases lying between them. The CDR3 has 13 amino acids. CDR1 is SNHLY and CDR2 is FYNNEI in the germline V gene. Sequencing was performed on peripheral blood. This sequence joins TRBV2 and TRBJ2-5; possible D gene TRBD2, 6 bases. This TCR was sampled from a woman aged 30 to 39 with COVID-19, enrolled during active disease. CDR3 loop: CASKRTTQETQYF. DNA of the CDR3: TGTGCCAGCAAGCGGACTACCCAAGAGACCCAGTACTTC.